Each of the 31 T cell receptor beta chains below was sequenced from the same sample in a study of blood T cell repertoires in COVID-19 (dated by TCRdb to about 2020). Receptors were amplified or captured by the immunoSEQ multiplex PCR assay. Not all clones reach the TCRdb copy of this immuneACCESS table, which keeps in-frame sequences only. Checked studies attribute under half of the gap to unresolved V genes and leave the rest unexplained. The sample has some 240,000 clones on record, 65% to 90% of them singletons. 1.4% of the sample comes from the top ten. Sequenced: peripheral blood. These receptors all come from a woman in her 40s who had recovered from COVID-19.

This chain uses TRBV5-1 with TRBJ2-5, with 9 bases fitting TRBD2. CDR3 length: 14 residues. J gave up 5 bases and V 4 bases, and 6 bases lay outside the gene matches. In germline, CDR1 is SGHRS, CDR2 YFSETQ. CDR3 in DNA: TGCGCCAGCAGCAGGGGACTAGCCGGGGAGACCCAGTACTTC. This encodes CASSRGLAGETQYF. The complete variable domain, with remaining parts taken from reference TRBV5-1 and TRBJ2-5, reads KAGVTQTPRYLIKTRGQQVTLSCSPISGHRSVSWYQQTPGQGLQFLFEYFSETQRNKGNFPGRFSGRQFSNSRSEMNVSTLELGDSALYLCASSRGLAGETQYFGPGTRLLVL.

The chain uses TRBV19 and TRBJ1-2; TRBD1 aligns across 9 bases. V trimming: 2 bases; J trimming: 8 bases; junction bases outside the gene matches: 6. The germline gives CDR1 LNHDA, CDR2 SQIVND (reference sequence). CDR3 size: 14 residues. The CDR3, as DNA: TGTGCCAGTAGTATAAAGCGGGACAGGGAAGGCTACACCTTC. Encoded protein: CASSIKRDREGYTF.

There are a few counts of this clone. The chain uses TRBV29-1 and TRBJ1-1; D uncertain. The CDR3 sequence is 13 residues long. Germline values: CDR1 SQVTM, CDR2 ANQGSEA. V was pared by 1 base and J by 5 bases, with 11 bases between. The CDR3 DNA reads TGCAGCGTTGAAGGTGGTCAGTGGACTGAAGCTTTCTTT. It specifies CSVEGGQWTEAFF.

This clone came up once. This sequence joins TRBV9 and TRBJ2-3; D perhaps matches TRBD2 (6 bases). CDR3 length: 17 amino acids. The germline CDR1 and CDR2 sequences are SGDLS and YYNGEE. Trimming stripped 0 bases from V and 1 base from J, with 15 bases between. The CDR3: CASSVVGVGGGTDTQYF. CDR3 sequence (DNA): TGTGCCAGCAGCGTAGTGGGAGTTGGCGGGGGCACAGATACGCAGTATTTT. Looking up the rest from reference TRBV9 and TRBJ2-3 gives the full variable domain: DSGVTQTPKHLITATGQRVTLRCSPRSGDLSVYWYQQSLDQGLQFLIQYYNGEERAKGNILERFSAQQFPDLHSELNLSSLELGDSALYFCASSVVGVGGGTDTQYFGPGTRLTVL.

The rearrangement uses TRBV5-4 and TRBJ2-7, with TRBD2 as a possible D gene (6 bases). Trimming cost V 4 bases and J 1 base, with 12 bases left between them. This CDR3 comprises 14 residues. Germline values: CDR1 SGHNT, CDR2 YYREEE (reference sequence). The CDR3 region has the DNA TGTGCCAGCAGCAAAGGGACTGGGTCCTACGAGCAGTACTTC. This codes for CASSKGTGSYEQYF.

The gene calls are TRBV5-4 and TRBJ1-1; D is unresolved. The V gene lost 4 bases and the J gene lost 1 base, with 11 bases spanning the gap. The CDR3 loop spans 14 amino acids. The V gene's germline CDR1 is SGHNT and CDR2 YYREEE (reference sequence). The CDR3 sequence: CASSSGGSNTEAFF. The CDR3 DNA sequence: TGTGCCAGCAGCAGCGGCGGCTCGAACACTGAAGCTTTCTTT.

This sequence joins TRBV27 and TRBJ2-7, with 10 bases that match TRBD1. The CDR3 is 15 amino acids. The J segment lost 1 base and the V segment lost 4 bases, leaving 4 bases of the junction unmatched. CDR1 is MNHEY, CDR2 SMNVEV, per germline (reference sequence). The CDR3 loop is CASSSGQGESYEQYF. The DNA for the CDR3 is TGTGCCAGCAGTTCCGGACAGGGGGAATCCTACGAGCAGTACTTC.

This clone was seen more than once but under ten times. CDR3 DNA: TGTGCCAGCAGCCGAAGCGGGGGGCAAACCTACGAGCAGTACTTC. Translated, it gives CASSRSGGQTYEQYF. This rearrangement joins TRBV11-2 to TRBJ2-7; TRBD2 aligns across 9 bases. This CDR3 contains 15 residues. Germline values: CDR1 SGHAT, CDR2 FQNNGV. Trimming took 5 bases from V and 2 from J; bases not matched to a gene: 7.

This chain joins TRBV10-3 and TRBJ2-5, with TRBD1 matching over 9 bases. The V and J ends lost 6 bases and 5 bases, in that order; junction bases with no gene match: 1. Germline CDR1 reads ENHRY; CDR2 reads SYGVKD. The CDR3 is 12 residues long. The CDR3 sequence: CAISGQGETQYF. CDR3 DNA sequence: TGTGCCATCAGCGGACAGGGGGAGACCCAGTACTTC.

This clone was picked up a small number of times. The chain uses TRBV23-1 and TRBJ1-6, with D unclear. TRBV23-1 is given ORF status, its function remaining uncertain. The CDR3 consists of 17 residues. Trimming removed 2 bases at V and 0 bases at J, with 11 bases between. The CDR3 region has the DNA TGCGCCAGCAGTCAACGCTACCTTTACTCCTATAATTCACCCCTCCACTTT. The encoded protein is CASSQRYLYSYNSPLHF.

The chain recombines TRBV4-1 with TRBJ2-3; D uncertain. CDR3 length: 15 residues. Deletions cut 0 bases from V and 4 bases from J, with 11 bases between. Per the germline V gene, CDR1 is MGHRA and CDR2 is YSYEKL. The CDR3 here is CASSQDRWPPDTQYF. In nucleotides, the CDR3 is TGCGCCAGCAGCCAAGATCGATGGCCCCCAGATACGCAGTATTTT.

J is TRBJ1-6 and V is TRBV7-9, with D hard to call. Per the germline V gene, CDR1 is SEHNR and CDR2 is FQNEAQ (reference sequence). The length of the CDR3 is 14 residues. The germline V and J ends were trimmed by 3 bases and 4 bases, with 7 bases remaining between them. In DNA form, the CDR3 reads TGTGCCAGCAGCTTTACTGGTTATAATTCACCCCTCCACTTT. It translates to CASSFTGYNSPLHF.

This sequence joins TRBV6-5 and TRBJ1-6, with TRBD1 matching 10 bases. Germline V CDR1 and CDR2: MNHEY, SVGAGI. This CDR3 comprises 16 residues. V shed 0 bases and J 7 bases; nucleotides not matched to a gene: 3. The CDR3 region has the DNA TGTGCCAGCAGTTACTCGACAGGGGGCAGGAATTCACCCCTCCACTTT. This sequence encodes CASSYSTGGRNSPLHF.

This CDR3 is CASSPRQGGNYGYTF. The DNA for the CDR3 is TGTGCCAGCAGCCCAAGACAGGGAGGCAACTATGGCTACACCTTC. V usage is TRBV6-6 and J usage is TRBJ1-2, with TRBD1 matching 7 bases. The V and J ends lost 6 bases and 2 bases, in that order; junction bases with no gene match: 9. From germline, CDR1 is MNHNY and CDR2 SVGAGI (reference sequence). The CDR3 extends over 15 amino acids.

The V call is TRBV7-9, the J call TRBJ1-5, with TRBD1 identical over 9 bases. CDR3 length: 17 residues. With V trimmed by 6 bases and J by 3 bases, 12 bases remained unmatched. Germline values: CDR1 SEHNR, CDR2 FQNEAQ (reference sequence). The CDR3 DNA sequence: TGTGCCAGCAGTCGGGGTGGAGGGACAGGGTACAATCAGCCCCAGCATTTT. Amino acid sequence: CASSRGGGTGYNQPQHF. The full variable domain, rest sourced from reference TRBV7-9 and TRBJ1-5, is DTGVSQNPRHKITKRGQNVTFRCDPISEHNRLYWYRQTLGQGPEFLTYFQNEAQLEKSRLLSDRFSAERPKGSFSTLEIQRTEQGDSAMYLCASSRGGGTGYNQPQHFGDGTRLSIL.

The chain has TRBV18 and TRBJ2-7, with 7 bases matching TRBD1. The CDR3 totals 15 residues. Losses at the gene ends were 0 bases for V and 2 bases for J; bases not matched to a gene: 4. Germline CDR1 KGHSH, CDR2 LQKENI. The CDR3: CASSPPLDRPYEQYF. CDR3 DNA sequence: TGTGCCAGCTCACCACCATTGGACAGGCCCTACGAGCAGTACTTC. Full variable domain (rest looked up from reference TRBV18 and TRBJ2-7): NAGVMQNPRHLVRRRGQEARLRCSPMKGHSHVYWYRQLPEEGLKFMVYLQKENIIDESGMPKERFSAEFPKEGPSILRIQQVVRGDSAAYFCASSPPLDRPYEQYFGPGTRLTVT.

The chain employs TRBV10-3 and TRBJ1-3; D is undetermined. The ends were cut back, 4 bases at V and 4 bases at J, with 14 bases in the middle. This CDR3 has 15 residues. Germline V gene sequence: CDR1 ENHRY, CDR2 SYGVKD. CDR3 amino acids: CAISAGETRGNTIYF. DNA for the CDR3: TGTGCCATCAGTGCCGGGGAAACCCGAGGAAACACCATATATTTT.

This chain connects TRBV11-2 to TRBJ2-7, with TRBD2 matching 11 bases. V was pared by 2 bases and J by 0 bases, with 6 bases of the junction left unmatched. The CDR3 totals 17 residues. In germline, CDR1 is SGHAT, CDR2 FQNNGV. CDR3 loop: CASSLTSGGISSYEQYF. The CDR3 region has the DNA TGTGCCAGCAGCTTAACTAGCGGGGGAATAAGCTCCTACGAGCAGTACTTC.

The genes are TRBV18 and TRBJ1-2; tentatively, D is TRBD1 (6 bases). The germline V gene has CDR1 KGHSH and CDR2 LQKENI. This CDR3 is 13 amino acids long. Trimming removed 4 bases from V and 5 bases from J, with 11 bases in between. CDR3 bases: TGTGCCAGCTCACTCTACCAGGGGTATGGCTACACCTTC. Protein product: CASSLYQGYGYTF.

The chain couples TRBV11-2 to TRBJ2-4; no clear D gene. Per the germline V gene, CDR1 is SGHAT and CDR2 is FQNNGV. The CDR3 extends over 14 amino acids. Trimming removed 1 base from V and 4 bases from J, with 8 bases in between. CDR3 sequence reads: CASSLGLSKNIQYF. CDR3 DNA: TGTGCCAGCAGCTTAGGGCTCTCAAAAAACATTCAGTACTTC.

The rearrangement uses TRBV9 and TRBJ2-1; 7 bases are shared with TRBD2. The CDR3 is 12 residues long. Germline CDR1 SGDLS, CDR2 YYNGEE. With V trimmed by 1 base and J by 8 bases, 0 bases remained unmatched. CDR3 nucleotides: TGTGCCAGCAGCGTACTAGCGGATGAGCAGTTCTTC. Residues: CASSVLADEQFF.

J is TRBJ1-5 and V is TRBV10-3, with 7 bases aligning to TRBD1. Germline loops: CDR1 ENHRY, CDR2 SYGVKD. After removal of 6 bases from V and 1 base from J, the junction contained 6 bases not matched to a gene. The CDR3 sequence is 15 residues long. CDR3 sequence reads: CAISLGTASNQPQHF. Written as DNA, the CDR3 is TGTGCCATCAGCTTGGGGACAGCCAGCAATCAGCCCCAGCATTTT.

The gene calls are TRBV11-3 and TRBJ2-3; the D gene is possibly TRBD1 (6 bases). The germline V gene has CDR1 SGHNT and CDR2 YENEEA. The CDR3 extends over 15 amino acids. V was shortened by 1 base and J by 4 bases, with 12 bases between the two germline ends. The CDR3 region has the DNA TGTGCCAGCAGCTTAGGGTCAGGGGAGCCAGATACGCAGTATTTT. This sequence encodes CASSLGSGEPDTQYF. The whole variable domain, remainder taken from reference TRBV11-3 and TRBJ2-3, is EAGVVQSPRYKIIEKKQPVAFWCNPISGHNTLYWYLQNLGQGPELLIRYENEEAVDDSQLPKDRFSAERLKGVDSTLKIQPAELGDSAVYLCASSLGSGEPDTQYFGPGTRLTVL.

The V and J genes are TRBV6-6 and TRBJ1-1, with TRBD1 identical over 10 bases. J gave up 11 bases and V 6 bases, and 12 bases lay outside the gene matches. Germline loops: CDR1 MNHNY, CDR2 SVGAGI (reference sequence). The CDR3 has 14 residues. The chain's CDR3 is CASSMTGGGIDAFF. As DNA, the CDR3 is TGTGCCAGCAGCATGACAGGGGGCGGGATTGACGCTTTCTTT.

This chain uses TRBV27 with TRBJ2-7, with TRBD1 matching over 7 bases. The germline V gene encodes CDR1 MNHEY and CDR2 SMNVEV (reference sequence). After removal of 6 bases from V and 4 bases from J, the junction contained 6 bases not matched to a gene. CDR3 length: 13 residues. CDR3 in amino acids: CASRLLTGYEQYF. CDR3 bases: TGTGCCAGCAGACTTCTGACAGGGTACGAGCAGTACTTC.

The chain carries TRBV7-2 and TRBJ2-3, with a tentative D call TRBD1 (6 bases). V shed 5 bases and J shed 6 bases, with 12 bases lying between them. The CDR3 covers 13 residues. Germline V lookup: CDR1 SGHTA, CDR2 FQGNSA. The CDR3 nucleotides read TGTGCCAGCAGCCCCACAGGGTCGGATACGCAGTATTTT. This sequence encodes CASSPTGSDTQYF.

The chain uses TRBV3-1 (or the pseudogene TRBV3-2) and TRBJ2-7; 13 bases are shared with TRBD2. Germline V CDR1 and CDR2: LGHDT, YNNKEL (reference sequence). The CDR3 totals 14 residues. The V segment lost 2 bases and the J segment 6 bases; nucleotides outside the gene matches: 1. The CDR3 DNA sequence: TGTGCCAGCAGCCAACGGACTAGCGGGGGCGAGCAGTACTTC. It is translated as CASSQRTSGGEQYF.

Comments on this clone: This CDR3 is also generated by other DNA sequences in the sample. The genes are TRBV7-2 and TRBJ1-5; D is ambiguous. Per the germline V gene, CDR1 is SGHTA and CDR2 is FQGNSA. The germline V and J ends were trimmed by 6 bases and 3 bases, with 9 bases remaining between them. CDR3 length equals 13 residues. The CDR3 DNA follows: TGTGCCAGCAGTCTAGGTGCCAATCAGCCCCAGCATTTT. Translation: CASSLGANQPQHF.

This clone was found a few times. V and J are TRBV7-2 and TRBJ2-5, with 11 bases that match TRBD2. Losses at the gene ends were 1 base for V and 4 bases for J; bases not matched to a gene: 5. Germline-derived CDR1 and CDR2 are SGHTA and FQGNSA. The CDR3 runs 16 residues. The CDR3: CASSLVAGGPLETQYF. The DNA of the CDR3 is TGTGCCAGCAGCTTAGTAGCGGGGGGGCCTTTAGAGACCCAGTACTTC.

The chain links TRBV9 to TRBJ2-5, with TRBD2 matching over 7 bases. Germline lookup yields CDR1 SGDLS and CDR2 YYNGEE. J lost 2 bases, V lost 0 bases, and 1 base had no gene match. The CDR3 covers 14 residues. The CDR3 sequence is CASSVGLAQETQYF. CDR3 coding DNA: TGTGCCAGCAGCGTAGGACTAGCTCAAGAGACCCAGTACTTC.

This chain connects TRBV7-3 to TRBJ2-7; D is possibly TRBD2 (7 bases). Germline CDR1 is SGHTA and CDR2 is FQGTGA. V shed 1 base and J shed 6 bases, with 10 bases lying between them. There are 13 residues in the CDR3. This CDR3 is CASSLNAGAEQYF. As DNA, the CDR3 is TGTGCCAGCAGCTTAAATGCGGGGGCCGAGCAGTACTTC.